The present TCR beta chain was sequenced within a study of blood T cell repertoires in COVID-19. Across the study: Whether acute or convalescent, the COVID-19 samples came from the United States, Italy and Spain. PBMCs, B-cell-depleted T cells, or T cells provided the cDNA or gDNA that made up the material.

The protocol was immunoSEQ multiplex PCR, while the TCRdb copy is restricted to in-frame clones and leaves out a portion. The sample gives approximately 300,000 clones, roughly 86% of which show up once; 1.5% to 2% is in the top ten. Unmatched junction bases numbered 9, after V lost 8 bases and J lost 4 bases. Germline V gene lookup returns CDR1 SGHVS and CDR2 FQNEAQ. CDR3 length equals 14 residues. The chain recombines TRBV7-8 with TRBJ1-1; 8 bases map to TRBD1. The specimen was peripheral blood. This receptor was taken from a woman between 45 and 65 years old with acute or convalescent COVID-19. For the CDR3, the DNA is TGTGCCAGCCACAACAGGGGGTGGATCACTGAAGCTTTCTTT. Encoded protein: CASHNRGWITEAFF. The whole variable domain, filled in from reference TRBV7-8 and TRBJ1-1, reads GAGVSQSPRYKVAKRGQDVALRCDPISGHVSLFWYQQALGQGPEFLTYFQNEAQLDKSGLPSDRFFAERPEGSVSTLKIQRTQQEDSAVYLCASHNRGWITEAFFGQGTRLTVV.